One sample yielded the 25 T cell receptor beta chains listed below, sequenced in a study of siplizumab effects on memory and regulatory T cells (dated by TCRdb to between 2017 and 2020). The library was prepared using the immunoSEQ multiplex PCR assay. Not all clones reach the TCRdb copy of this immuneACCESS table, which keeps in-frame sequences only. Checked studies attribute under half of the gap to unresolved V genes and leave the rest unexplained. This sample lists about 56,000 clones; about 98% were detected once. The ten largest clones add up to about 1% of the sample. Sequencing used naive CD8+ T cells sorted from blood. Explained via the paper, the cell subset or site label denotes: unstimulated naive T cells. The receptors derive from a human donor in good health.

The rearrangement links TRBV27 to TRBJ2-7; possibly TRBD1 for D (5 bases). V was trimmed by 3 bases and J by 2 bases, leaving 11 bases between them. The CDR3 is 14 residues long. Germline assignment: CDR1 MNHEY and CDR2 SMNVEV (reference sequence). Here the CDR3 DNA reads TGTGCCAGCAGTTTCAAGGTGGGGCCCTACGAGCAGTACTTC. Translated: CASSFKVGPYEQYF.

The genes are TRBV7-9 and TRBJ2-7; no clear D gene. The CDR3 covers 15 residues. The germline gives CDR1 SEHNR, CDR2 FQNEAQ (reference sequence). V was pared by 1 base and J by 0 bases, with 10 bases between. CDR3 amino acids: CASSLVYSYSYEQYF. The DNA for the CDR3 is TGTGCCAGCAGCTTAGTTTACTCATACTCCTACGAGCAGTACTTC. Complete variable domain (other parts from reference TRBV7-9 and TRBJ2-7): DTGVSQNPRHKITKRGQNVTFRCDPISEHNRLYWYRQTLGQGPEFLTYFQNEAQLEKSRLLSDRFSAERPKGSFSTLEIQRTEQGDSAMYLCASSLVYSYSYEQYFGPGTRLTVT.

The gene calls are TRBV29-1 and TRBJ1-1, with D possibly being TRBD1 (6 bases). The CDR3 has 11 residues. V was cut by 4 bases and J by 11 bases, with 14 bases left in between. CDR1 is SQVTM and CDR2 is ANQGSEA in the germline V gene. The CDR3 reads CSVVAGDMAFF. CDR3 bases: TGCAGCGTTGTGGCAGGGGATATGGCTTTCTTT.

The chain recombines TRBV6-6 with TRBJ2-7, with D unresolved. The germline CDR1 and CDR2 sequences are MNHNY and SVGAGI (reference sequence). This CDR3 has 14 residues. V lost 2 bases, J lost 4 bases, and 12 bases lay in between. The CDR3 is CASSYELSRYEQYF. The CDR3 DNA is TGTGCCAGCAGTTACGAATTGAGTCGTTACGAGCAGTACTTC.

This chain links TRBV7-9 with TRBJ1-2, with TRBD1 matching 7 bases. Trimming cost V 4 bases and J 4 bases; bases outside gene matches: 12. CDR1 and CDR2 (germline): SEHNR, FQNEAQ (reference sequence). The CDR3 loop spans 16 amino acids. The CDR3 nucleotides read TGTGCCAGCAGCTCTCCCATGACAGGGAAGGTCTATGGCTACACCTTC. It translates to CASSSPMTGKVYGYTF. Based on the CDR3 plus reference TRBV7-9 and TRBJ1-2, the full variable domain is DTGVSQNPRHKITKRGQNVTFRCDPISEHNRLYWYRQTLGQGPEFLTYFQNEAQLEKSRLLSDRFSAERPKGSFSTLEIQRTEQGDSAMYLCASSSPMTGKVYGYTFGSGTRLTVV.

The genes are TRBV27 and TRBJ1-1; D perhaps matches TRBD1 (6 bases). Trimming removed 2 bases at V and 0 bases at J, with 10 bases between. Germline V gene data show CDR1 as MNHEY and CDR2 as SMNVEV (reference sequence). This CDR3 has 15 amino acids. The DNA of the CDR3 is TGTGCCAGCAGTTTACTCGGGGGCCTGAACACTGAAGCTTTCTTT. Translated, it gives CASSLLGGLNTEAFF.

The CDR3, as DNA: TGTGCCTGCTCTATGACAGTCACCACTGAAGCTTTCTTT. This gives the protein CACSMTVTTEAFF. This chain links TRBV30 with TRBJ1-1; D perhaps matches TRBD1 (5 bases). Trimming took 6 bases from V and 4 from J, leaving 15 bases between them. This CDR3 has 13 residues. Germline CDR1 GTSNPN, CDR2 SVGIG (reference sequence).

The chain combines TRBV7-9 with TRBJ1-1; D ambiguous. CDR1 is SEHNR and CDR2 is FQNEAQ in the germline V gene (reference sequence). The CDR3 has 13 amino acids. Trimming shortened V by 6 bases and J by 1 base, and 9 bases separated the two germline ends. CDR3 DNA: TGTGCCAGCAGAGAAACACAGAACACTGAAGCTTTCTTT. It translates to CASRETQNTEAFF.

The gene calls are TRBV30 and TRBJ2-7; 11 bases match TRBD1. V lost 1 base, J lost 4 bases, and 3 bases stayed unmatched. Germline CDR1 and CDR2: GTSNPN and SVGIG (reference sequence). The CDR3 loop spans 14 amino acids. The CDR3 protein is CAWSDGTGGYEQYF. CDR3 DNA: TGTGCCTGGAGTGATGGGACAGGGGGTTACGAGCAGTACTTC.

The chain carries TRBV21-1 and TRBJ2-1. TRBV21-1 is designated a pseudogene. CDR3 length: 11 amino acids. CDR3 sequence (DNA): TGTGCCAGCAGGGGTGGGAATGAGCAGTTCTTC. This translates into CASRGGNEQFF.

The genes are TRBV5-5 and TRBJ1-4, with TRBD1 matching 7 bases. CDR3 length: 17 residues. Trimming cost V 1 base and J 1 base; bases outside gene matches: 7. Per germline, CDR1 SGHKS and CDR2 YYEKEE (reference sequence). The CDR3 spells CASSLTGEEGTNEKLFF. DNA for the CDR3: TGTGCCAGCAGCTTGACAGGGGAGGAGGGAACTAATGAAAAACTGTTTTTT.

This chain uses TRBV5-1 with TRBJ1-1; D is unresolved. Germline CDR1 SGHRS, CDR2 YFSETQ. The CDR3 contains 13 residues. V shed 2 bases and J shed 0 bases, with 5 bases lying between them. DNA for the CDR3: TGCGCCAGCAGCTTTGACATGAACACTGAAGCTTTCTTT. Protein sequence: CASSFDMNTEAFF.

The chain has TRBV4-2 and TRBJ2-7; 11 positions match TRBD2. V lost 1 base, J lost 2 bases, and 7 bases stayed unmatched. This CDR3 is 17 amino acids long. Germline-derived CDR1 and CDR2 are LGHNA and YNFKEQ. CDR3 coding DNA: TGTGCCAGCAGCCAAGCGGCCGGGACTAGCGGACCCTACGAGCAGTACTTC. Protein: CASSQAAGTSGPYEQYF.

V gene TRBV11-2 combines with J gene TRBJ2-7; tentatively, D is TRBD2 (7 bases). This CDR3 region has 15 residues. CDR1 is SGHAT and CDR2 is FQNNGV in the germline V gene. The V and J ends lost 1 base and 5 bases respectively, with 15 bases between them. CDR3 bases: TGTGCCAGCAGCTTAGCACGACGAGGGGGGGACGAGCAGTACTTC. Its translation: CASSLARRGGDEQYF.

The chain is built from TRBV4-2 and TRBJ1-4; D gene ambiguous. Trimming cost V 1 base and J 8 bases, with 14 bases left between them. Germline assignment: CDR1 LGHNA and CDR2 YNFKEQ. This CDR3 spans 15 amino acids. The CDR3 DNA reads TGTGCCAGCAGCCAAGGAATAGGGCGGGCGGAAAAACTGTTTTTT. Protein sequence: CASSQGIGRAEKLFF.

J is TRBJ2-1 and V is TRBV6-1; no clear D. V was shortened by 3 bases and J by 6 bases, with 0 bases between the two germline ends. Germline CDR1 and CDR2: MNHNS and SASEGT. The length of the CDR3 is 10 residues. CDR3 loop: CASSDNEQFF. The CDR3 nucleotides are TGTGCCAGCAGTGACAATGAGCAGTTCTTC.

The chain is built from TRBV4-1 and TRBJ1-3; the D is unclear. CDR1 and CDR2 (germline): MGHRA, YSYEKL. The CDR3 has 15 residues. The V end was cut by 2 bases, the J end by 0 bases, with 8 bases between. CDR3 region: CASSQKDFSGNTIYF. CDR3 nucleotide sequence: TGCGCCAGCAGCCAAAAGGACTTCTCTGGAAACACCATATATTTT.

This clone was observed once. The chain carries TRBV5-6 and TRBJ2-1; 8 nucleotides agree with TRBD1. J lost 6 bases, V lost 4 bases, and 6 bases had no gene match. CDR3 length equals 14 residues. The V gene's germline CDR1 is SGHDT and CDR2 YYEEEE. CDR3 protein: CASSLGQGFNEQFF. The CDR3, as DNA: TGTGCCAGCAGCCTCGGACAGGGTTTCAATGAGCAGTTCTTC.

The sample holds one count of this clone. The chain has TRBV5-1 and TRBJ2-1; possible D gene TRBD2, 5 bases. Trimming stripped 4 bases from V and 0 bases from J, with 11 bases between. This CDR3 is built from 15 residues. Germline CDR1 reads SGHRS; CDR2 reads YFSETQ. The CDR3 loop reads CASSPGESSYNEQFF. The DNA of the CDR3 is TGCGCCAGCAGCCCCGGGGAGAGCTCCTACAATGAGCAGTTCTTC.

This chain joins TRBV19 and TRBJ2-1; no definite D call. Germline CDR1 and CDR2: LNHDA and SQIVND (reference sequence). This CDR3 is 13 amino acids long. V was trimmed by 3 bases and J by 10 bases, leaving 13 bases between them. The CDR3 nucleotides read TGTGCCAGTAGTATCCAGCACGATTTAGAGCAGTTCTTC. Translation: CASSIQHDLEQFF. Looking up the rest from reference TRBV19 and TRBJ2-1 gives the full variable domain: DGGITQSPKYLFRKEGQNVTLSCEQNLNHDAMYWYRQDPGQGLRLIYYSQIVNDFQKGDIAEGYSVSREKKESFPLTVTSAQKNPTAFYLCASSIQHDLEQFFGPGTRLTVL.

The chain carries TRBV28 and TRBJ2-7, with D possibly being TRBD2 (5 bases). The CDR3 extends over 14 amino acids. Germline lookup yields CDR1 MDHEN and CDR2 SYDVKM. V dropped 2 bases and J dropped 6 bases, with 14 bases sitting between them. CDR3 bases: TGTGCCAGCAGTTTAATCACTAGAGAACGCGAGCAGTACTTC. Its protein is CASSLITREREQYF.

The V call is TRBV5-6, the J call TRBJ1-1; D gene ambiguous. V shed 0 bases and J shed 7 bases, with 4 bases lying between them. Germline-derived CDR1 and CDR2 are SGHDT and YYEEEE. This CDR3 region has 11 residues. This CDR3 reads CASSLVGEAFF. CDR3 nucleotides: TGTGCCAGCAGCTTGGTTGGTGAAGCTTTCTTT.

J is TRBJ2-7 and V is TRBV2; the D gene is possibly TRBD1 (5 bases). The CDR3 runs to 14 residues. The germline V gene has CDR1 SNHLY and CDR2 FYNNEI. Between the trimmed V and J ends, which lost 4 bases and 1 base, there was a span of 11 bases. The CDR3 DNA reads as TGTGCCAGCAGTGGATCTGACAGTTCCTACGAGCAGTACTTC. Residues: CASSGSDSSYEQYF.

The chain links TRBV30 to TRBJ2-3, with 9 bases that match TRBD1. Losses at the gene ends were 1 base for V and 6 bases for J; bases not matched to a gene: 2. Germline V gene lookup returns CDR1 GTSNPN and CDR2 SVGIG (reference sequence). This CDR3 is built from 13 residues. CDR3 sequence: CAWSEGQGDTQYF. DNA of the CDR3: TGTGCCTGGAGTGAAGGACAGGGGGATACGCAGTATTTT.

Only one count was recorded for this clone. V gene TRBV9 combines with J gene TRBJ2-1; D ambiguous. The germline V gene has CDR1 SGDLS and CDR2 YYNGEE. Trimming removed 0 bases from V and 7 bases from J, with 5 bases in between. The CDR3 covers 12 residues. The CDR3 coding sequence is TGTGCCAGCAGCGTAGATGTGAATGAGCAGTTCTTC. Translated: CASSVDVNEQFF.